The 10 T cell receptor beta chains below were found in one sample sequenced in a study of brain T cells in children with intractable seizures. TCRdb's copy holds only in-frame clones and misses some; the assay was immunoSEQ multiplex PCR. Of 70,000 to 90,000 clones in the sample, approximately 94% were seen once. The sequencing here drew on peripheral blood, taken at surgery. These receptors all come from a boy younger than two with tuberous sclerosis and intractable seizures.

The V gene is TRBV7-9, the J gene TRBJ2-1; a weak D match, TRBD2 (6 bases). Germline CDR1 SEHNR, CDR2 FQNEAQ (reference sequence). V shed 3 bases and J shed 6 bases, with 15 bases lying between them. This CDR3 comprises 15 residues. The DNA of the CDR3 is TGTGCCAGCAGCTTGACTAGAAGGGGTCGCAATGAGCAGTTCTTC. Residues: CASSLTRRGRNEQFF. The full variable domain, with the rest looked up from reference TRBV7-9 and TRBJ2-1, is DTGVSQNPRHKITKRGQNVTFRCDPISEHNRLYWYRQTLGQGPEFLTYFQNEAQLEKSRLLSDRFSAERPKGSFSTLEIQRTEQGDSAMYLCASSLTRRGRNEQFFGPGTRLTVL.

This chain links TRBV6-5 with TRBJ2-1; TRBD2 matches 14 bases. V lost 0 bases, J lost 7 bases, and 2 bases stayed unmatched. Germline-derived CDR1 and CDR2 are MNHEY and SVGAGI. This CDR3 is built from 16 residues. The chain's CDR3 is CASSYSGLAGVNEQFF. CDR3 bases: TGTGCCAGCAGTTACTCGGGACTAGCGGGAGTTAATGAGCAGTTCTTC.

The gene calls are TRBV10-3 and TRBJ1-1; 10 bases fit TRBD1. After removal of 6 bases from V and 3 bases from J, the junction contained 7 bases not matched to a gene. CDR1 and CDR2 from the germline V gene are ENHRY and SYGVKD. CDR3 length equals 15 residues. Here the CDR3 DNA reads TGTGCCATCAGCACTACCGGGACAGGGGACACTGAAGCTTTCTTT. It translates to CAISTTGTGDTEAFF.

This clone was recorded once. The chain joins TRBV5-1 to TRBJ1-3; D may be TRBD1 (5 bases). V lost 2 bases, J lost 3 bases, and 6 bases lay in between. The CDR3 covers 13 residues. Germline V gives CDR1 SGHRS, CDR2 YFSETQ. DNA of the CDR3: TGCGCCAGCAGCTTAGGGGATGGAAACACCATATATTTT. It yields the protein CASSLGDGNTIYF.

This chain links TRBV6-5 with TRBJ1-2; the D is unclear. The CDR3 contains 13 residues. Germline lookup yields CDR1 MNHEY and CDR2 SVGAGI. V dropped 5 bases and J dropped 7 bases, with 14 bases sitting between them. This CDR3 is CASSTWGVGGYTF. Here the CDR3 DNA reads TGTGCCAGCAGTACGTGGGGAGTCGGTGGCTACACCTTC.

The chain combines TRBV5-1 with TRBJ2-5; perhaps TRBD2 as D (6 bases). The CDR3 runs 11 residues. The V end was cut by 6 bases, the J end by 5 bases, with 8 bases between. Germline V lookup: CDR1 SGHRS, CDR2 YFSETQ. The chain's CDR3 is CASKRGETQYF. As DNA, the CDR3 is TGCGCCAGCAAACGGGGGGAGACCCAGTACTTC.

The chain combines TRBV18 with TRBJ1-2; 8 nucleotides match TRBD1. Per germline, CDR1 KGHSH and CDR2 LQKENI. V dropped 3 bases and J dropped 8; count of bases not matched to a gene: 11. This CDR3 has 15 amino acids. The CDR3 here is CASSPGQVVEEGYTF. In nucleotides, the CDR3 is TGTGCCAGCTCACCGGGACAGGTCGTAGAGGAGGGCTACACCTTC.

The rearrangement joins TRBV29-1 to TRBJ2-7; a weak D match, TRBD1 (5 bases). This CDR3 has 11 residues. The germline gives CDR1 SQVTM, CDR2 ANQGSEA. V lost 4 bases and J 3 bases, leaving 7 bases between the germline ends. CDR3 DNA sequence: TGCAGCGTTGGACAGTACTACGAGCAGTACTTC. It codes for CSVGQYYEQYF.

The V gene is TRBV6-5, the J gene TRBJ1-1; D call uncertain. This CDR3 has 13 amino acids. Germline V gives CDR1 MNHEY, CDR2 SVGAGI. V was pared by 2 bases and J by 5 bases, with 9 bases between. DNA of the CDR3: TGTGCCAGCAGTTACGGTGGGGTTACTGAAGCTTTCTTT. Amino acid sequence: CASSYGGVTEAFF.

This clone was detected only once. The rearrangement uses TRBV5-6 and TRBJ1-2, with D maybe TRBD1 (6 bases). The ends were cut back, 4 bases at V and 5 bases at J, with 12 bases in the middle. Looked up from germline, CDR1 is SGHDT and CDR2 is YYEEEE. There are 13 residues in the CDR3. The DNA of the CDR3 is TGTGCCAGCAGCAGAGGGACAAGATATGGCTACACCTTC. Protein: CASSRGTRYGYTF.